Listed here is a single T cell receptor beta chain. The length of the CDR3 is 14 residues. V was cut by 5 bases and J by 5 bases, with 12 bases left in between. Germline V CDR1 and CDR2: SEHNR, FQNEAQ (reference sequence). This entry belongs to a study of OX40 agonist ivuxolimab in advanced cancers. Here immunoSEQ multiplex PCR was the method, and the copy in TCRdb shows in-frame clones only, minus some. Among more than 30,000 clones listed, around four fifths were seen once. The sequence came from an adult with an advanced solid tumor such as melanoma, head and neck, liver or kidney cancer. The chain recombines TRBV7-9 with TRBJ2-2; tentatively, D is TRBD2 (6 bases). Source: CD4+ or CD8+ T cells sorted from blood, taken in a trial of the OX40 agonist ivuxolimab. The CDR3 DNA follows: TGTGCCAGCAGCCTTTTTGGGGGGACCGGGGAGCTGTTTTTT. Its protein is CASSLFGGTGELFF.